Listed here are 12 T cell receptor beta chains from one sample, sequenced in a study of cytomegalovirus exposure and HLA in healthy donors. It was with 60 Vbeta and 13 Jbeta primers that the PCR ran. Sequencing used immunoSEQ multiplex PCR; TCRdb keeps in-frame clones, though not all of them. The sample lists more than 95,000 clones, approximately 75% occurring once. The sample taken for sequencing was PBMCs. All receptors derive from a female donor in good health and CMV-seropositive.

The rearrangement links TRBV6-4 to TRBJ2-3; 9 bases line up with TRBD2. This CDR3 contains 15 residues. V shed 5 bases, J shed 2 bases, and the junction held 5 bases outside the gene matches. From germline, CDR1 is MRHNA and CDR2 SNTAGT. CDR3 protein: CASSPSSGATDTQYF. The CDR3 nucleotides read TGTGCCAGCAGTCCGTCTAGCGGGGCCACAGATACGCAGTATTTT.

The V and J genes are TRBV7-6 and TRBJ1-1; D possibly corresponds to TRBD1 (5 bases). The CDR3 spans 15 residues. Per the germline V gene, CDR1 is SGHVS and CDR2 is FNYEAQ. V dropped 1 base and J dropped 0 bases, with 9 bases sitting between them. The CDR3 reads CASSLGGVVNTEAFF. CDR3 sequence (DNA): TGTGCCAGCAGCTTAGGGGGGGTGGTGAACACTGAAGCTTTCTTT.

The CDR3 loop reads CASSEVGQRNTEAFF. The CDR3 nucleotides read TGTGCCAGCAGTGAAGTAGGACAGCGGAACACTGAAGCTTTCTTT. This chain links TRBV2 with TRBJ1-1; D possibly corresponds to TRBD1 (6 bases). CDR1 is SNHLY, CDR2 FYNNEI, per germline. The CDR3 has 15 residues. Trimming removed 1 base from V and 1 base from J, with 10 bases in between.

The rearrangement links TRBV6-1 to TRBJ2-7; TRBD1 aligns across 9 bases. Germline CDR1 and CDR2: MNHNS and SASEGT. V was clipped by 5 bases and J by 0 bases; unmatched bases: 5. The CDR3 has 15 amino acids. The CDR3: CASSTLTGGSYEQYF. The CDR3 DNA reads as TGTGCCAGCAGTACTTTGACAGGGGGCTCCTACGAGCAGTACTTC.

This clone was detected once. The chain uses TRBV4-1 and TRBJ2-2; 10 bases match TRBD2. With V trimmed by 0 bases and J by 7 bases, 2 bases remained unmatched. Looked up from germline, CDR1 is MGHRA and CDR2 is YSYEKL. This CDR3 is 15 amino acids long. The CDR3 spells CASSQELAGVGELFF. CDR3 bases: TGCGCCAGCAGCCAAGAGCTAGCGGGAGTCGGGGAGCTGTTTTTT.

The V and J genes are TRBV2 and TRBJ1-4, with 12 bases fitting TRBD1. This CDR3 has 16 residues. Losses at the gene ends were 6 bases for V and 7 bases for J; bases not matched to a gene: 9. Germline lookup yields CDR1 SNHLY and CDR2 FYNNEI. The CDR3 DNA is TGTGCCAGCAGCCGGGACAGGGGGCTCTTGGCTGAAAAACTGTTTTTT. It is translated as CASSRDRGLLAEKLFF.

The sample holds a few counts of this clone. The CDR3 loop is CASTSPAKNIQYF. CDR3 nucleotides: TGTGCCAGCACTTCCCCAGCCAAAAACATTCAGTACTTC. The chain employs TRBV6-5 and TRBJ2-4, with D hard to call. The germline V gene encodes CDR1 MNHEY and CDR2 SVGAGI. This CDR3 has 13 residues. The V and J ends lost 7 bases and 0 bases respectively, with 7 bases between them.

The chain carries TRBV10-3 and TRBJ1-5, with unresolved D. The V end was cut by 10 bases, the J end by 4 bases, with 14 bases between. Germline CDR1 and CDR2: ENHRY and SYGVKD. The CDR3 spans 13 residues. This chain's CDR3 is CASTIAVNQPQHF. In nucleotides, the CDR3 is TGTGCCAGCACCATCGCAGTTAATCAGCCCCAGCATTTT.

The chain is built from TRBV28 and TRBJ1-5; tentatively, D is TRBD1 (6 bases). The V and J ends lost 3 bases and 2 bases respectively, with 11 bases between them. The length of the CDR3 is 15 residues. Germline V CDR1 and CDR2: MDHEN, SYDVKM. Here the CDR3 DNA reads TGTGCCAGCAGTTTTGGGGGCGAGGGCAATCAGCCCCAGCATTTT. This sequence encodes CASSFGGEGNQPQHF. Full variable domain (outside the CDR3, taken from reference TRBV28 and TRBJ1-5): DVKVTQSSRYLVKRTGEKVFLECVQDMDHENMFWYRQDPGLGLRLIYFSYDVKMKEKGDIPEGYSVSREKKERFSLILESASTNQTSMYLCASSFGGEGNQPQHFGDGTRLSIL.

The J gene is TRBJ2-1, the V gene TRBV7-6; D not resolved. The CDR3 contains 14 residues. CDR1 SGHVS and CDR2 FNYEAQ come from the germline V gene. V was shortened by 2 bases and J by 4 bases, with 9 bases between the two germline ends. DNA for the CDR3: TGTGCCAGCAGCTTAACTACTACGTACAATGAGCAGTTCTTC. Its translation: CASSLTTTYNEQFF.

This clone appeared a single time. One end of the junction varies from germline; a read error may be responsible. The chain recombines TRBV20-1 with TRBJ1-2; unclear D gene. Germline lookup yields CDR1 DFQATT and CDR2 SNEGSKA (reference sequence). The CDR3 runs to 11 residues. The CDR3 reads CSARASGGYTF. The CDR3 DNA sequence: TGCAGTGCCAGAGCCTCGGGAGGCTACACCTTC.

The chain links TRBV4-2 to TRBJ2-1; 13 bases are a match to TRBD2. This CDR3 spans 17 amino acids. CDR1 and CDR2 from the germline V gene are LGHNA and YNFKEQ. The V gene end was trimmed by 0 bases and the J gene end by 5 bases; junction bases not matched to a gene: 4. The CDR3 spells CASSQEKGTSGDNEQFF. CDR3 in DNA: TGTGCCAGCAGCCAAGAAAAGGGGACTAGCGGGGACAATGAGCAGTTCTTC.